This T cell receptor (beta chain) stems from a study of tumor-infiltrating lymphocytes in primary liver carcinoma. For each extraction, RNA and DNA were obtained together from about 21-30 mg of unsorted bulk tissue. Reverse transcription of about 500 ng total RNA with a constant-region primer produced TCR beta cDNA. TCR beta libraries came from three nested multiplex PCR rounds using slightly modified ARM-PCR. Amplification in the first two PCR rounds was performed using TRBV1-TRBV30 forward primers and a C-beta reverse primer for approximately 10 cycles each. Using its own MiXCR run on the multiplex PCR reads, TCRdb lists one record per CDR3 protein. The sample lists roughly 120,000 distinct CDR3 sequences, roughly 75% occurring once. This clonotype appeared many times. V gave up 5 bases and J gave up 2 bases, with 13 bases separating them. The CDR3 covers 13 residues. CDR1 is SQVTM, CDR2 ANQGSEA, per germline.

This clonotype was obtained from a woman aged 55-75 years with primary liver carcinoma and hepatitis B virus infection. The chain couples TRBV29-1 to TRBJ2-7; weak D call: TRBD1 (5 bases). The sequencing sample was made of tumor-adjacent normal liver tissue. This CDR3 is CSVLGVYTYEQYF. Here the CDR3 DNA reads TGCAGCGTTTTAGGGGTATACACCTACGAGCAGTACTTC.